These 7 T cell receptor beta chains came from one sample sequenced in a study of blood T cell repertoires in COVID-19. Sequencing was performed with immunoSEQ multiplex PCR; in TCRdb, only in-frame clones are kept and a portion is missing. Among some 200,000 clones listed, 70% to 90% were seen once. Sequenced material: peripheral blood. These receptors all stem from a woman in her seventies with COVID-19, enrolled during active disease.

The CDR3 DNA reads as TGTGCCAGCAGCAGGGGGACACGAAACACAGATACGCAGTATTTT. Translating it yields CASSRGTRNTDTQYF. The chain has TRBV5-6 and TRBJ2-3; tentatively, D is TRBD1 (6 bases). This CDR3 is built from 15 residues. Germline CDR1 and CDR2: SGHDT and YYEEEE. Trimming took 4 bases from V and 2 from J, leaving 14 bases between them.

This clone has only one observation. The V and J genes are TRBV5-4 and TRBJ2-1; the D is unclear. V lost 4 bases to trimming and J lost 3 bases, with 11 bases between them. The CDR3 is 14 amino acids. Germline assignment: CDR1 SGHNT and CDR2 YYREEE (reference sequence). The CDR3 region has the DNA TGTGCCAGCAGCAAAGACAAAAACTACAATGAGCAGTTCTTC. Protein: CASSKDKNYNEQFF.

This rearrangement joins TRBV14 to TRBJ2-7; perhaps TRBD1 as D (5 bases). CDR1 and CDR2 from the germline V gene are SGHDN and FVKESK. With 3 bases removed from V and 6 bases from J, the gap between germline ends came to 12 bases. The CDR3 length is 13 residues. The CDR3 protein is CASSHQGRGEQYF. CDR3 nucleotide sequence: TGTGCCAGCAGCCACCAAGGAAGGGGCGAGCAGTACTTC.

This clone was seen more than once but under ten times. The rearrangement links TRBV19 to TRBJ1-2, with D tentatively TRBD1 (5 bases). From germline, CDR1 is LNHDA and CDR2 SQIVND (reference sequence). The CDR3 loop spans 15 amino acids. Trimming took 7 bases from V and 0 from J, leaving 15 bases between them. The CDR3 DNA is TGTGCCAGTAAAGGGGCAGACTCTACTAACTATGGCTACACCTTC. This sequence encodes CASKGADSTNYGYTF.

The chain joins TRBV5-1 to TRBJ1-1, with D possibly being TRBD1 (6 bases). V lost 2 bases and J lost 0, with 14 bases in between. Germline values: CDR1 SGHRS, CDR2 YFSETQ. The CDR3 runs 16 residues. CDR3 bases: TGCGCCAGCAGCTTAGGGGGGGCCTTCATGAACACTGAAGCTTTCTTT. Protein product: CASSLGGAFMNTEAFF.

The chain has TRBV3-1 (or the pseudogene TRBV3-2) and TRBJ2-5, with 10 bases that match TRBD2. The CDR3 runs 16 residues. The V and J ends lost 4 bases and 5 bases, in that order; junction bases with no gene match: 10. The germline V gene has CDR1 LGHDT and CDR2 YNNKEL (reference sequence). The chain's CDR3 is CASSLWTSGGGETQYF. CDR3 DNA sequence: TGTGCCAGCAGCCTTTGGACTAGCGGAGGGGGGGAGACCCAGTACTTC.

The rearrangement links TRBV5-4 to TRBJ2-2; 9 nucleotides match TRBD1. The CDR3 spans 16 residues. The V segment lost 0 bases and the J segment 3 bases; nucleotides outside the gene matches: 3. The germline V gene has CDR1 SGHNT and CDR2 YYREEE (reference sequence). CDR3 sequence: CASSLAGTGYTGELFF. The CDR3 DNA follows: TGTGCCAGCAGCTTGGCCGGGACAGGGTACACCGGGGAGCTGTTTTTT.